The 21 T cell receptor beta chains presented below share a single source sample, sequenced in a study of cytomegalovirus exposure and HLA in healthy donors. 60 Vbeta and 13 Jbeta primers were used in PCR. Generated by immunoSEQ multiplex PCR, the TCRdb table keeps only in-frame clones and is missing some. The sample lists around 260,000 clones; 75% to 85% were seen once. Input material: PBMCs. The receptors here all came from a girl aged 2-10 years in good health and CMV-seronegative.

Here the CDR3 DNA reads TGTGCCAGCAGCCCCCGAGGGGGCTGGGGAGACACCATATATTTT. It encodes CASSPRGGWGDTIYF. The chain employs TRBV5-5 and TRBJ1-3; 7 bases are shared with TRBD1. The CDR3 runs to 15 residues. Germline V gene lookup returns CDR1 SGHKS and CDR2 YYEKEE (reference sequence). The V and J ends lost 4 bases and 8 bases, in that order; junction bases with no gene match: 12.

The chain joins TRBV29-1 to TRBJ2-1; 8 nucleotides match TRBD2. Germline values: CDR1 SQVTM, CDR2 ANQGSEA. This CDR3 spans 15 amino acids. With 5 bases clipped from V and 1 base from J, the junction kept 7 bases outside the gene matches. The CDR3 sequence: CSVTSGRESYNEQFF. DNA for the CDR3: TGCAGCGTTACCAGCGGGAGAGAGTCCTACAATGAGCAGTTCTTC.

The V and J genes are TRBV25-1 and TRBJ2-3; D call uncertain. Germline V gene data show CDR1 as MGHDK and CDR2 as SYGVNS. V dropped 8 bases and J dropped 0 bases, with 12 bases sitting between them. The CDR3 is made up of 14 amino acids. The CDR3 sequence is CASGGVASTDTQYF. The CDR3 DNA follows: TGTGCCAGCGGCGGTGTAGCTAGCACAGATACGCAGTATTTT. The entire variable domain, with the rest obtained from reference TRBV25-1 and TRBJ2-3, is as follows: EADIYQTPRYLVIGTGKKITLECSQTMGHDKMYWYQQDPGMELHLIHYSYGVNSTEKGDLSSESTVSRIRTEHFPLTLESARPSHTSQYLCASGGVASTDTQYFGPGTRLTVL.

This chain connects TRBV2 to TRBJ2-2; TRBD2 is a possible D gene (5 bases). CDR1 is SNHLY and CDR2 is FYNNEI in the germline V gene. The CDR3 runs to 14 residues. CDR3 bases: TGTGCAAGCGAACGGGGTTGGTACACCGGGGAGCTGTTTTTT. Translating gives CASERGWYTGELFF.

V and J are TRBV28 and TRBJ1-6; a weak D match, TRBD1 (5 bases). This CDR3 comprises 14 residues. CDR1 and CDR2 (germline): MDHEN, SYDVKM. The V gene lost 6 bases and the J gene lost 5 bases, with 11 bases spanning the gap. In DNA, the CDR3 is TGTGCCAGCAGCCTCACAGGAAATAATTCACCCCTCCACTTT. It yields the protein CASSLTGNNSPLHF.

CDR3 loop: CASSPNPGGGTGELFF. The DNA of the CDR3 is TGTGCCAGCAGTCCAAACCCGGGGGGGGGCACCGGGGAGCTGTTTTTT. V is TRBV7-2 and J is TRBJ2-2, with TRBD2 matching 8 bases. J lost 4 bases, V lost 6 bases, and 10 bases had no gene match. The CDR3 contains 16 residues. Germline V gene lookup returns CDR1 SGHTA and CDR2 FQGNSA. The entire variable domain, with the rest obtained from reference TRBV7-2 and TRBJ2-2, is as follows: GAGVSQSPSNKVTEKGKDVELRCDPISGHTALYWYRQSLGQGLEFLIYFQGNSAPDKSGLPSDRFSAERTGGSVSTLTIQRTQQEDSAVYLCASSPNPGGGTGELFFGEGSRLTVL.

V is TRBV5-4 and J is TRBJ2-7; 13 nucleotides match TRBD2. The junction had 3 bases not matched to a gene; V was cut back by 4 bases and J by 2 bases. The germline V gene encodes CDR1 SGHNT and CDR2 YYREEE (reference sequence). The CDR3 contains 15 residues. Written as DNA, the CDR3 is TGTGCCAGCAGCAAACTAGCGGGAGGGCCCTACGAGCAGTACTTC. Amino acid sequence: CASSKLAGGPYEQYF.

This sequence joins TRBV6-5 and TRBJ2-5; TRBD1 matches at 11 bases. The J call could be wrong; TRBJ2-7 is a better fit for the DNA end. The CDR3 is made up of 15 amino acids. CDR1 is MNHEY and CDR2 is SVGAGI in the germline V gene. The chain's CDR3 is CASSYDRTGGDEQYF. In nucleotides, the CDR3 is TGTGCCAGCAGTTACGACCGGACAGGGGGCGACGAGCAGTACTTC.

The rearrangement uses TRBV5-1 and TRBJ1-4; TRBD1 matches 9 bases. J was trimmed by 2 bases and V by 5 bases; bases with no gene match: 4. The CDR3 extends over 15 amino acids. CDR1 and CDR2 from the germline V gene are SGHRS and YFSETQ. Here the CDR3 reads CASRGQGQTNEKLFF. The CDR3 nucleotides read TGCGCCAGCAGGGGACAGGGTCAGACTAATGAAAAACTGTTTTTT.

The chain joins TRBV9 to TRBJ2-3; 10 bases are a match to TRBD2. From germline, CDR1 is SGDLS and CDR2 YYNGEE. Trimming removed 0 bases from V and 7 bases from J; junction bases left unmatched: 5. CDR3 size: 15 residues. CDR3 region: CASSVELAGIYTQYF. The CDR3 bases are TGTGCCAGCAGCGTAGAACTAGCGGGGATATATACGCAGTATTTT.

The genes are TRBV6-1 and TRBJ2-7; perhaps TRBD2 as D (5 bases). The V end lost 4 bases, the J end lost 1 base, and 11 bases lay between the germline ends. Germline CDR1 reads MNHNS; CDR2 reads SASEGT. The CDR3 totals 14 residues. CDR3 nucleotides: TGTGCCAGCAGTGCTTGGACTGAATCCTACGAGCAGTACTTC. As protein: CASSAWTESYEQYF.

The rearrangement links TRBV2 to TRBJ2-7; a weak D match, TRBD2 (5 bases). Germline CDR1 and CDR2: SNHLY and FYNNEI. Trimming removed 6 bases at V and 0 bases at J, with 6 bases between. This CDR3 has 12 amino acids. CDR3 residues: CASRRDSYEQYF. CDR3 DNA sequence: TGTGCCAGCAGACGGGACTCCTACGAGCAGTACTTC.

This clone occurred once. One end of the junction varies from germline; a read error may be responsible. This chain joins TRBV10-2 and TRBJ2-7; 13 bases are shared with TRBD2. Per the germline V gene, CDR1 is WSHSY and CDR2 is SAAADI. This CDR3 is 17 amino acids long. As DNA, the CDR3 is TGCGCCAGCCGTGAGGCGACTAGCGGGGGGCGTGTTTACGAGCAGTACTTC. It yields the protein CASREATSGGRVYEQYF.

This CDR3 reads CASSSGTATYEQYF. The CDR3 DNA sequence: TGTGCCAGCAGCTCTGGGACAGCAACCTACGAGCAGTACTTC. The chain carries TRBV7-9 and TRBJ2-7; 7 nucleotides agree with TRBD1. The J segment lost 2 bases and the V segment lost 4 bases, leaving 5 bases of the junction unmatched. The CDR3 loop spans 14 amino acids. From germline, CDR1 is SEHNR and CDR2 FQNEAQ (reference sequence).

The chain links TRBV28 to TRBJ1-1, with TRBD1 as a possible D gene (6 bases). Germline V gene data show CDR1 as MDHEN and CDR2 as SYDVKM. Trimming took off 5 bases at V and 0 bases at J, with 10 bases between the two ends. The CDR3 covers 14 residues. The CDR3 reads CASSTTGLNTEAFF. The DNA for the CDR3 is TGTGCCAGCAGTACCACAGGGTTGAACACTGAAGCTTTCTTT.

The rearrangement uses TRBV9 and TRBJ2-1, with TRBD2 matching 7 bases. CDR1 is SGDLS and CDR2 is YYNGEE in the germline V gene. The CDR3 is made up of 15 amino acids. V shed 3 bases, J shed 3 bases, and the junction held 6 bases outside the gene matches. The CDR3 loop is CASSAAGLLYNEQFF. For the CDR3, the DNA is TGTGCCAGCAGCGCCGCGGGACTACTCTACAATGAGCAGTTCTTC.

The rearrangement joins TRBV27 to TRBJ2-5, with D unresolved. V shed 4 bases and J shed 5 bases, with 14 bases lying between them. Germline CDR1 and CDR2: MNHEY and SMNVEV (reference sequence). The CDR3 is 14 residues long. CDR3 sequence reads: CASSSDSRGETQYF. The CDR3 DNA is TGTGCCAGCAGTTCTGACTCCCGTGGGGAGACCCAGTACTTC.

The chain uses TRBV7-9 and TRBJ2-1; 11 bases are shared with TRBD1. V shed 5 bases and J 6 bases; nucleotides not matched to a gene: 6. CDR3 length: 15 amino acids. Germline V gene data show CDR1 as SEHNR and CDR2 as FQNEAQ (reference sequence). The CDR3 DNA reads as TGTGCCAGCAGCCAGGGGACAGGGGGTAGCAATGAGCAGTTCTTC. It yields the protein CASSQGTGGSNEQFF. The variable domain in full, completed from reference TRBV7-9 and TRBJ2-1, reads DTGVSQNPRHKITKRGQNVTFRCDPISEHNRLYWYRQTLGQGPEFLTYFQNEAQLEKSRLLSDRFSAERPKGSFSTLEIQRTEQGDSAMYLCASSQGTGGSNEQFFGPGTRLTVL.

The J gene is TRBJ2-7, the V gene TRBV13; D may be TRBD2 (5 bases). The CDR3 runs to 15 residues. The germline V and J ends were trimmed by 5 bases and 2 bases, with 16 bases remaining between them. Germline CDR1 PRHDT, CDR2 FYEKMQ (reference sequence). CDR3 region: CASSVSGKGPYEQYF. As DNA, the CDR3 is TGTGCCAGCAGCGTATCGGGGAAAGGGCCCTACGAGCAGTACTTC.

The CDR3: CASKVPQSATSAFF. CDR3 coding DNA: TGTGCCAGTAAAGTTCCCCAGTCCGCCACGTCAGCTTTCTTT. The chain is built from TRBV19 and TRBJ1-1; D gene ambiguous. V lost 7 bases and J lost 10, with 22 bases in between. CDR3 size: 14 residues. The germline V gene encodes CDR1 LNHDA and CDR2 SQIVND (reference sequence).

The V and J genes are TRBV6-1 and TRBJ1-4; D uncertain. The CDR3 spans 14 residues. In germline, CDR1 is MNHNS, CDR2 SASEGT. V was trimmed by 2 bases and J by 8 bases, leaving 12 bases between them. The CDR3 sequence: CASSETAVGEKLFF. The CDR3 DNA sequence: TGTGCCAGCAGTGAAACCGCGGTTGGAGAAAAACTGTTTTTT.